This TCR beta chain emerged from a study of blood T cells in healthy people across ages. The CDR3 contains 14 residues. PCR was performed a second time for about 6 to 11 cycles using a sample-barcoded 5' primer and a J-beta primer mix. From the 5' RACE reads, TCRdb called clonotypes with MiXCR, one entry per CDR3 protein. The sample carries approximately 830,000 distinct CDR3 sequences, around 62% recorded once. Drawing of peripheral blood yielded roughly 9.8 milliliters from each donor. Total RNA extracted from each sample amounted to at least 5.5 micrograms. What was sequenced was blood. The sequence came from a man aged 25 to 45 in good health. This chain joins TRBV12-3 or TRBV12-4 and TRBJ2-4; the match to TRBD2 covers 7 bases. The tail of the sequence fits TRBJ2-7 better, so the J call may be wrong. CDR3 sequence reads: CASSSPQRGYEQYF. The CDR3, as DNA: TGTGCCAGCAGTTCCCCGCAGCGGGGCTACGAGCAGTACTTC.